These 2 T cell receptor beta chains share one sample of origin, sequenced in a study of T cells after yellow fever vaccination. Each CDR3 protein is one row after TCRdb ran MiXCR on the 5' RACE reads. The data contain about 260,000 distinct CDR3 sequences, approximately 13% of them singletons. This specimen was CD4+ T cells sorted from PBMCs, taken 45 days after the yellow fever booster vaccination. These receptors all come from a man under 40 who received the YFV17D yellow fever vaccine.

The chain combines TRBV15 with TRBJ1-4; no definite D call. Trimming shortened V by 0 bases and J by 0 bases, and 8 bases separated the two germline ends. The CDR3 totals 16 residues. CDR1 LNHNV and CDR2 YYDKDF come from the germline V gene (reference sequence). CDR3 region: CATSRDRAATNEKLFF. Here the CDR3 DNA reads TGTGCCACCAGCAGAGATAGGGCAGCAACTAATGAAAAACTGTTTTTT.

This chain connects TRBV18 to TRBJ2-3; a possible D gene is TRBD2 (12 bases). Trimming left V 3 bases short and J 6 bases short, with 34 bases between. Germline V gene sequence: CDR1 KGHSH, CDR2 LQKENI. The CDR3 consists of 21 residues. The CDR3 protein is CASSPTLGQGARLAGVDTQYF. The CDR3 coding sequence is TGTGCCAGCTCACCGACATTAGGACAGGGGGCGCGACTAGCGGGAGTGGATACGCAGTATTTT.